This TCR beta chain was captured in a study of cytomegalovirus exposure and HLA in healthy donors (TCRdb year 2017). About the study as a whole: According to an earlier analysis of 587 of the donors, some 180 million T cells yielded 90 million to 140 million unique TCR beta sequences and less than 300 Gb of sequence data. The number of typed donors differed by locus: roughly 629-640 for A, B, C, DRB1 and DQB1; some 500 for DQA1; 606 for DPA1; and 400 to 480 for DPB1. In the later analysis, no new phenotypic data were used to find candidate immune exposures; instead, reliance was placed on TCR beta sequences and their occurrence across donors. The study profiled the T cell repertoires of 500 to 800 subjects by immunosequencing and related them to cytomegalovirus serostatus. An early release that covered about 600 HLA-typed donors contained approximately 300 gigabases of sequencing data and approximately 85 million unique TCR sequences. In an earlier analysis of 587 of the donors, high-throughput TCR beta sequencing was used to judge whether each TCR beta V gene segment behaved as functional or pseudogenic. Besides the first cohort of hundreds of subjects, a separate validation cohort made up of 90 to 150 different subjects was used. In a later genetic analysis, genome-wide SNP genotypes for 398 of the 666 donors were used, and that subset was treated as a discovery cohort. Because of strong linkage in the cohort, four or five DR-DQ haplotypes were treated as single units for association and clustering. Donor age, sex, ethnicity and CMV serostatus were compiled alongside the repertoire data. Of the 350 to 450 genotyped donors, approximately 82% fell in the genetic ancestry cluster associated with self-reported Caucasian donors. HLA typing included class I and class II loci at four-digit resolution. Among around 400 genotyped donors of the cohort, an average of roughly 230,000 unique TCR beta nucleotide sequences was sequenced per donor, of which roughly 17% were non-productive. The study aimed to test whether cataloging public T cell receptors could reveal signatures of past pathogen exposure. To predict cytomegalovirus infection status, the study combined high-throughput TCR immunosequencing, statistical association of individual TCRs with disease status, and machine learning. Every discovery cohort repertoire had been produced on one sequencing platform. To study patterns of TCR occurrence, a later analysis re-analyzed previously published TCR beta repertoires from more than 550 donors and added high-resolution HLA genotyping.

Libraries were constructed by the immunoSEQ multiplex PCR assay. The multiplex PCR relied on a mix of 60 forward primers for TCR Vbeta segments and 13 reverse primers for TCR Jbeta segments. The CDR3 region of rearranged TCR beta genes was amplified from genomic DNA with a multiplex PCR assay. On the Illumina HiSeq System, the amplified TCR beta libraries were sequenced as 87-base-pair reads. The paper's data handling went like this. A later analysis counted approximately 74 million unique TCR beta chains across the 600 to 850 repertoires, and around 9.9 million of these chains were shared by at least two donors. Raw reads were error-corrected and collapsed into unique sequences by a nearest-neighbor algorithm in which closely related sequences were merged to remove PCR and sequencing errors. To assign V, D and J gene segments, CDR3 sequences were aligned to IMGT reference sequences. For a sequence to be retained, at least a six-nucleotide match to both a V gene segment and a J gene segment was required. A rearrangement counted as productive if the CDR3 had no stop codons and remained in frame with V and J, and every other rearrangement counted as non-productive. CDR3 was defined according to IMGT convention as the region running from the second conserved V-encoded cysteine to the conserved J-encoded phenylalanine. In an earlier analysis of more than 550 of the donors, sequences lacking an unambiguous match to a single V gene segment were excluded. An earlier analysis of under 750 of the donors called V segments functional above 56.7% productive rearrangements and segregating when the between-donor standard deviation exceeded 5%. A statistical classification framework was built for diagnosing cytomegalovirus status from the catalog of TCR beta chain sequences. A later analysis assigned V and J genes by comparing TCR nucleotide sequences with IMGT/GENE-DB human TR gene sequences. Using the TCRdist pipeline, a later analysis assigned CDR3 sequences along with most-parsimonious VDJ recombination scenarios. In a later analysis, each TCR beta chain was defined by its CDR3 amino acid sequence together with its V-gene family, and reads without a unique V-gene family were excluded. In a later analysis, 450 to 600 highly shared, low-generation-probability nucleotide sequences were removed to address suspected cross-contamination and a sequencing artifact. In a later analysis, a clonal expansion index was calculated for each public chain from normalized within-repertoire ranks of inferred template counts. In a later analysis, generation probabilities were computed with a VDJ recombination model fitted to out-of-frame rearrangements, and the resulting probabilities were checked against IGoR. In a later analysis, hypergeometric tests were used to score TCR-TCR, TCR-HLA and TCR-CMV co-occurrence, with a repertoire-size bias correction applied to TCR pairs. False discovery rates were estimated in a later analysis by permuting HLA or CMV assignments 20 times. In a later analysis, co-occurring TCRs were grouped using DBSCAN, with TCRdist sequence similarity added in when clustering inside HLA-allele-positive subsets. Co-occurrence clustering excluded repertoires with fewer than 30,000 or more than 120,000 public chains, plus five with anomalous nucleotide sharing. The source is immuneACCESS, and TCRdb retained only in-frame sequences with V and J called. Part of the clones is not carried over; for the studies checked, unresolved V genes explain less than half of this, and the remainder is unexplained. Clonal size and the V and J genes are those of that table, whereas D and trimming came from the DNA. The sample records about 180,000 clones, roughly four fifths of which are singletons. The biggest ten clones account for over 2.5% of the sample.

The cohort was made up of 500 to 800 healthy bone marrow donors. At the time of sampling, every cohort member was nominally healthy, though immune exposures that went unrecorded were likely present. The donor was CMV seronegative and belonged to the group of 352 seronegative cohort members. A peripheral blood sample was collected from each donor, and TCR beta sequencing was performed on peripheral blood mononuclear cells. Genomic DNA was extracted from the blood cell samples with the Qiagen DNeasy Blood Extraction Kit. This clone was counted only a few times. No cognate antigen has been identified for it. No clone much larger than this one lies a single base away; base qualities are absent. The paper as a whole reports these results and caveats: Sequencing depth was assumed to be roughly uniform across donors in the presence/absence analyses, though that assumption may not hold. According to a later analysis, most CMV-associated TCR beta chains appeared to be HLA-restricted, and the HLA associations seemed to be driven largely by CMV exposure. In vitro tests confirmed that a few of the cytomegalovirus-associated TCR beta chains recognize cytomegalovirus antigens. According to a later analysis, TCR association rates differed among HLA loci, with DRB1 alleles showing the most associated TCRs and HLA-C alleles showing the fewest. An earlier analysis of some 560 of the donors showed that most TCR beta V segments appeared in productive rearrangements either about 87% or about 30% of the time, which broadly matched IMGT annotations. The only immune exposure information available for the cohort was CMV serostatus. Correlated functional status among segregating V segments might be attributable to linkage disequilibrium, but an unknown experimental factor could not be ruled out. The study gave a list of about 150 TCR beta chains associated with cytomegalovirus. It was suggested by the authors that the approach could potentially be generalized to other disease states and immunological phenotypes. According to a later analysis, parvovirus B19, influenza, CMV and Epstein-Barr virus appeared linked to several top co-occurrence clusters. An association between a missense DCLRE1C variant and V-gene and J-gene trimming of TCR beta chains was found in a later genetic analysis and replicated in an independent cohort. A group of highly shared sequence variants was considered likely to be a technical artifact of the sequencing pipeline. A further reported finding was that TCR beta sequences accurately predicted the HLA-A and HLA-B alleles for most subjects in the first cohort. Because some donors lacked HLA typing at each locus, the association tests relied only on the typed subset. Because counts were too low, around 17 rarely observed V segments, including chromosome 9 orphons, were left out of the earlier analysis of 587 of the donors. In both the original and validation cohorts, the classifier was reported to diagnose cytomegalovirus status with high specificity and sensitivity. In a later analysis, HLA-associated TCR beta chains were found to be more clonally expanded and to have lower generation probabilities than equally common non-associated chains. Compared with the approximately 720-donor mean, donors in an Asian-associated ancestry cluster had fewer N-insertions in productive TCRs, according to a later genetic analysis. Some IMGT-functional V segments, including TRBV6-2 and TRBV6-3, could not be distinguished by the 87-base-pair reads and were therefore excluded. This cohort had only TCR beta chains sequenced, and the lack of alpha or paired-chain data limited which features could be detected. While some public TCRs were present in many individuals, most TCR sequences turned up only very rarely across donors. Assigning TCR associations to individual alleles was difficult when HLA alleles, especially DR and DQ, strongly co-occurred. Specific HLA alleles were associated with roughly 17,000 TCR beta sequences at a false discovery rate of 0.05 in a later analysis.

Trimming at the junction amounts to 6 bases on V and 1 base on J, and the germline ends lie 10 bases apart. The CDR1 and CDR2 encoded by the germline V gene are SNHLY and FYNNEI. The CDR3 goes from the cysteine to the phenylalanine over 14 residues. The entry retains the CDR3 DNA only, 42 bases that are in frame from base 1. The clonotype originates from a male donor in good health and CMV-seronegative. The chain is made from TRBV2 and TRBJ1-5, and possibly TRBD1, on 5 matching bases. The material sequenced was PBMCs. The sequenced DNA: TGTGCCAGCAGCCCCAGGGTAAGCAATCAGCCCCAGCATTTT. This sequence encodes CASSPRVSNQPQHF.